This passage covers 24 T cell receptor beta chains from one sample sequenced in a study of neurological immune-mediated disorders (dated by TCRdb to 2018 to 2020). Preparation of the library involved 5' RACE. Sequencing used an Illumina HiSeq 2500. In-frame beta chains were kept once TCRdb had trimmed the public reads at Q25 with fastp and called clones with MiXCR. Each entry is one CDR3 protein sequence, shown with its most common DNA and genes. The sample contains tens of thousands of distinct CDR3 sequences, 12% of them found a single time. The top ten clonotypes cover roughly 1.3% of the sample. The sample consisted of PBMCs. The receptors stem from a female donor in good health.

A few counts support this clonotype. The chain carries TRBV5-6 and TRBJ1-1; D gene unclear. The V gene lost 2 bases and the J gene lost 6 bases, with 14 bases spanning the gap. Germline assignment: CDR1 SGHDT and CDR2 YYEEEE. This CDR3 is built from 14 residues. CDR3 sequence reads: CASSFAVTLPEAFF. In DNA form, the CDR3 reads TGTGCCAGCAGCTTTGCGGTGACCCTCCCTGAAGCTTTCTTT. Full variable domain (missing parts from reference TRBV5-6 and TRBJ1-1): DAGVTQSPTHLIKTRGQQVTLRCSPKSGHDTVSWYQQALGQGPQFIFQYYEEEERQRGNFPDRFSGHQFPNYSSELNVNALLLGDSALYLCASSFAVTLPEAFFGQGTRLTVV.

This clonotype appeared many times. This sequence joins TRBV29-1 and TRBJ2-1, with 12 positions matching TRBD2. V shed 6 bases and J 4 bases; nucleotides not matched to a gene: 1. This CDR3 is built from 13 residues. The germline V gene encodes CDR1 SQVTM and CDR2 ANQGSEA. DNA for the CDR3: TGCAGCGTCGGGACTAGCGGGTACAATGAGCAGTTCTTC. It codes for CSVGTSGYNEQFF.

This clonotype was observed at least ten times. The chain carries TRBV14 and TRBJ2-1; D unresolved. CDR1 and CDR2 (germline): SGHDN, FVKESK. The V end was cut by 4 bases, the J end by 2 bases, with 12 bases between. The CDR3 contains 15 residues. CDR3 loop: CASSPLTGTYNEQFF. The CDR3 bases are TGTGCCAGCAGCCCCCTGACTGGGACCTACAATGAGCAGTTCTTC.

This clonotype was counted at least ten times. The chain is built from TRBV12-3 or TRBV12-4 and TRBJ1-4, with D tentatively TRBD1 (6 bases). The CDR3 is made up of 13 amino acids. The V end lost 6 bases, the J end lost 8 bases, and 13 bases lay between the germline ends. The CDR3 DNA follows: TGTGCCAGCAGGGTGGGGACATACGAAAAACTGTTTTTT. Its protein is CASRVGTYEKLFF.

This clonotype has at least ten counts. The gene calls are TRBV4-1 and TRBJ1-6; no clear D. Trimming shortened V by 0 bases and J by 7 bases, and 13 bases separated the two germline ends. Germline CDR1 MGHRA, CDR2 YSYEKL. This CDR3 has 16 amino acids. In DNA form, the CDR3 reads TGCGCCAGCAGCCAAGATCCTCCGATGGCCAATTCACCCCTCCACTTT. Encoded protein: CASSQDPPMANSPLHF.

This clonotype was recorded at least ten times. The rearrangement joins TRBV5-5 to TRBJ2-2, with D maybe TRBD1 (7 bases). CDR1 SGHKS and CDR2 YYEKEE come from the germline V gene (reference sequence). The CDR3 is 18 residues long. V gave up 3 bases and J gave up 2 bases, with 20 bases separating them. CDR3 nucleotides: TGTGCCAGCAGCTCGACCCCAGGGGGGCCACTAAACACCGGGGAGCTGTTTTTT. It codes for CASSSTPGGPLNTGELFF. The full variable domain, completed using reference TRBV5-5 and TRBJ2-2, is DAGVTQSPTHLIKTRGQQVTLRCSPISGHKSVSWYQQVLGQGPQFIFQYYEKEERGRGNFPDRFSARQFPNYSSELNVNALLLGDSALYLCASSSTPGGPLNTGELFFGEGSRLTVL.

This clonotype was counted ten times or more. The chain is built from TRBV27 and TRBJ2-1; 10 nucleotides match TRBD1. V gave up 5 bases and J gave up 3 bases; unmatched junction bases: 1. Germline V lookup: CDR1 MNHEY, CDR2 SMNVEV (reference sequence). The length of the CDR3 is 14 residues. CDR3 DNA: TGTGCCAGCAGTAGGACAGGGGGCTACAATGAGCAGTTCTTC. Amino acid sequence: CASSRTGGYNEQFF.

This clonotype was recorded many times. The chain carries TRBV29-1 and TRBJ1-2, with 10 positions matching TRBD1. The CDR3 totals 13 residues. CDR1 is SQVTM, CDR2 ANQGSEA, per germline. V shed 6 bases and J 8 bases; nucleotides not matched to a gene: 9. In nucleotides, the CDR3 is TGCAGCGTGGTGGGACAGGGGTCGTGGGGCTACACCTTC. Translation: CSVVGQGSWGYTF.

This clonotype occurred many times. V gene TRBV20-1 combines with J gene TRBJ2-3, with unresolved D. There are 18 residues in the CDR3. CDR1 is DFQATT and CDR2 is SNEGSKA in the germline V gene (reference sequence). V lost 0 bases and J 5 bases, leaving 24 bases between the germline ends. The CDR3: CSARDSSMAALDVDTQYF. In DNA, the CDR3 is TGCAGTGCTAGAGATTCATCGATGGCTGCGCTAGACGTAGATACGCAGTATTTT.

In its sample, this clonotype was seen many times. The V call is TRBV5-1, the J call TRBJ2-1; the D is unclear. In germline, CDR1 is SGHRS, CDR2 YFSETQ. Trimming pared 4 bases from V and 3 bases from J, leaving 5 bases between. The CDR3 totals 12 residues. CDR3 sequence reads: CASSMDYNEQFF. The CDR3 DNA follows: TGCGCCAGCAGCATGGACTACAATGAGCAGTTCTTC.

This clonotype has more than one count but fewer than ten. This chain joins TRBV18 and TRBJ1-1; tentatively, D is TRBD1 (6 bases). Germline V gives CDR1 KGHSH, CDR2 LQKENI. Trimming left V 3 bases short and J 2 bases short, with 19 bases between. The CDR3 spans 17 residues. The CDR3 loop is CASSPVGGARGNTEAFF. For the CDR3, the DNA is TGTGCCAGCTCACCGGTCGGGGGCGCGCGGGGTAACACTGAAGCTTTCTTT.

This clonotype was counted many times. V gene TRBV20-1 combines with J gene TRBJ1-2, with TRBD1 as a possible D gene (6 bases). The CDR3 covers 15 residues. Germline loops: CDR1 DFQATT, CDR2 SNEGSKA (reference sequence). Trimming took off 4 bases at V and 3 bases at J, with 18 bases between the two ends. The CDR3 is CSATNTQQGDYGYTF. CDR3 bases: TGCAGTGCTACCAACACCCAACAGGGCGACTATGGCTACACCTTC.

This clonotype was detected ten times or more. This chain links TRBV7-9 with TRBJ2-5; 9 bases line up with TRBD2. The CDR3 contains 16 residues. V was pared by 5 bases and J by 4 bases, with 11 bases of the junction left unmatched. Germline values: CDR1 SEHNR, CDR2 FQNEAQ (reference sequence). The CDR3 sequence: CASSRGGGGAGETQYF. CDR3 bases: TGTGCCAGCAGCCGCGGTGGCGGGGGGGCCGGAGAGACCCAGTACTTC.

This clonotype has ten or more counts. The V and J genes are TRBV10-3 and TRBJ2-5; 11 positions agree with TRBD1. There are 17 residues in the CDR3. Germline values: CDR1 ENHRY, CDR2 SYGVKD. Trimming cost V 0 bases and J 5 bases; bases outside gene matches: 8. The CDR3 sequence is CAISESGPGQGDETQYF. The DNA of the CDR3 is TGTGCCATCAGTGAGTCGGGACCGGGACAGGGGGATGAGACCCAGTACTTC.

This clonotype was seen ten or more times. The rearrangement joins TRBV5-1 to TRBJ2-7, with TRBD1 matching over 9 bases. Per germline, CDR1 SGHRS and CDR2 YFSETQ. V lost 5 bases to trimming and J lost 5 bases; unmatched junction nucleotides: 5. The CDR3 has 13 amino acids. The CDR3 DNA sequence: TGCGCCAGCAGGGGGACAGGGCGGGACGAGCAGTACTTC. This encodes CASRGTGRDEQYF. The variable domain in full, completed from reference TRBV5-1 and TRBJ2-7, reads KAGVTQTPRYLIKTRGQQVTLSCSPISGHRSVSWYQQTPGQGLQFLFEYFSETQRNKGNFPGRFSGRQFSNSRSEMNVSTLELGDSALYLCASRGTGRDEQYFGPGTRLTVT.

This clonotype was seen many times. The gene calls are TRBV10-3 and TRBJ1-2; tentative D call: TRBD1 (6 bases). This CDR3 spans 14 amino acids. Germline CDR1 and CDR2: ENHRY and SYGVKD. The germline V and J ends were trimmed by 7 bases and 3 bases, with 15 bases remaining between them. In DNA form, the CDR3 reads TGTGCCATCAACGACGGACAGAGCTACTATGGCTACACCTTC. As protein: CAINDGQSYYGYTF.

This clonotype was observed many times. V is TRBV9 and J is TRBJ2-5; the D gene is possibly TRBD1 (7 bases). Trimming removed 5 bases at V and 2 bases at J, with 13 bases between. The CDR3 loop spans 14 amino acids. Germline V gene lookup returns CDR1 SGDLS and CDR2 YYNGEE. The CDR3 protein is CASSAGQTQETQYF. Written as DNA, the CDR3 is TGTGCCAGCAGTGCGGGACAGACTCAAGAGACCCAGTACTTC.

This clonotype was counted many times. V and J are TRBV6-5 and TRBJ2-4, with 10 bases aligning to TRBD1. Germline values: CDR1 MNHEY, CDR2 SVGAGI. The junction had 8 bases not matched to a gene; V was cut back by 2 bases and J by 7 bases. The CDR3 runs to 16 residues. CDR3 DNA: TGTGCCAGCAGTTACGACAGGGGGCAAGGTGGCAACATTCAGTACTTC. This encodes CASSYDRGQGGNIQYF.

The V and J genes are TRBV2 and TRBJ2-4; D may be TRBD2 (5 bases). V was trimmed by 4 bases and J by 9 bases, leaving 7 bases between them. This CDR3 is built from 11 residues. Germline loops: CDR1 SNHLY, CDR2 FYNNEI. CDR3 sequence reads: CASSVEGIQYF. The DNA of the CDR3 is TGTGCCAGCAGTGTTGAGGGCATTCAGTACTTC.

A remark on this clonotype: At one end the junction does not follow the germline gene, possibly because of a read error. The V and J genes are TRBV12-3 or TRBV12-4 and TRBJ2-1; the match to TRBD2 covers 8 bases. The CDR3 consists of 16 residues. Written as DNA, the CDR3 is TGTGCCAGCAGTCCATGGACTAGCTGGGGATACAATGAACAGTTCTTC. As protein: CASSPWTSWGYNEQFF.

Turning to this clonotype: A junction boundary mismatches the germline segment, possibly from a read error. CDR3: CSVRQGGTDTQYF. In DNA form, the CDR3 reads TGCAGTGTTAGACAGGGTGGCACAGATACGCAGTATTTT. The chain couples TRBV20-1 to TRBJ2-3, with 7 bases lining up with TRBD1. CDR3 length: 13 residues. Germline V gives CDR1 DFQATT, CDR2 SNEGSKA (reference sequence).

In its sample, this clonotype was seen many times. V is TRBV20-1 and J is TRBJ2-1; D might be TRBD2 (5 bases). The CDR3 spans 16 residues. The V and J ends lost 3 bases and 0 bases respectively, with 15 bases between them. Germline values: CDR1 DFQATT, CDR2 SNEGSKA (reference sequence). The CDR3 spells CSARDFILGSYNEQFF. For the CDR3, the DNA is TGCAGTGCTAGGGACTTCATCCTTGGCTCCTACAATGAGCAGTTCTTC.

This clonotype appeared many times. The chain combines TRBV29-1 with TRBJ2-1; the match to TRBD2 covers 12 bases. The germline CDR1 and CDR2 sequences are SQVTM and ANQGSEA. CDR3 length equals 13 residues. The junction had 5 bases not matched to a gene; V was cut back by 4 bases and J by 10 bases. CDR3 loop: CSVGLAGAGEQFF. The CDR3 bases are TGCAGCGTTGGACTAGCGGGAGCCGGAGAGCAGTTCTTC.

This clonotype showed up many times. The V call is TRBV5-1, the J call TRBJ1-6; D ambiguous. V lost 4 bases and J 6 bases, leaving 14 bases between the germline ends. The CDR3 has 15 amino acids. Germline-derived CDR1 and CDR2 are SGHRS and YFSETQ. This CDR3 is CASSPSAVGNSPLHF. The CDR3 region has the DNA TGCGCCAGCAGCCCCAGTGCTGTGGGTAATTCACCCCTCCACTTT.